These 13 T cell receptor beta chains were all obtained from the same sample, sequenced in a study of blood T cell repertoires in COVID-19. The repertoire was sequenced with immunoSEQ multiplex PCR; TCRdb's copy has only in-frame clones and lacks some. The sample consists of about 200,000 clones, approximately 90% of them appearing once. Sequencing used peripheral blood. The source is a man in his 60s with COVID-19, enrolled during active disease.

Only one count was recorded for this clone. The genes are TRBV29-1 and TRBJ2-2, with a possible D match to TRBD2 (5 bases). CDR1 is SQVTM and CDR2 is ANQGSEA in the germline V gene. This CDR3 comprises 14 residues. Trimming took 1 base from V and 6 from J, leaving 12 bases between them. CDR3 protein: CSVEAITRPGELFF. CDR3 nucleotide sequence: TGCAGCGTTGAAGCGATTACTAGGCCCGGGGAGCTGTTTTTT.

This chain connects TRBV6-5 to TRBJ1-1; D is unresolved. Germline V lookup: CDR1 MNHEY, CDR2 SVGAGI. V gave up 6 bases and J gave up 0 bases, with 8 bases separating them. The length of the CDR3 is 13 residues. The DNA for the CDR3 is TGTGCCAGCAGCTCAACATTGAACACTGAAGCTTTCTTT. It codes for CASSSTLNTEAFF.

This clone came up once. At one end, the junction sequence differs from germline, possibly due to a read error. The chain is built from TRBV20-1 and TRBJ1-2, with D hard to call. CDR1 DFQATT and CDR2 SNEGSKA come from the germline V gene (reference sequence). This CDR3 has 8 residues. The CDR3 sequence is CSARAEAF. For the CDR3, the DNA is TGCAGTGCTAGAGCGGAGGCCTTC.

The chain joins TRBV6-5 to TRBJ1-4, with D tentatively TRBD1 (5 bases). Per the germline V gene, CDR1 is MNHEY and CDR2 is SVGAGI. Trimming left V 6 bases short and J 5 bases short, with 13 bases between. The CDR3 spans 14 residues. The CDR3 region has the DNA TGTGCCAGCAGCCACGACAGCCTGAATGAAAAACTGTTTTTT. Translation gives CASSHDSLNEKLFF.

The rearrangement links TRBV15 to TRBJ2-5, with 9 bases that match TRBD2. Germline CDR1 reads LNHNV; CDR2 reads YYDKDF (reference sequence). CDR3 size: 16 residues. The V gene end was trimmed by 0 bases and the J gene end by 0 bases; junction bases not matched to a gene: 2. Written as DNA, the CDR3 is TGTGCCACCAGCAGAGATCGCGGGGGGGACCAAGAGACCCAGTACTTC. Translating it yields CATSRDRGGDQETQYF.

Only one count was recorded for this clone. The V gene is TRBV4-1, the J gene TRBJ2-7; 8 bases fit TRBD2. Germline lookup yields CDR1 MGHRA and CDR2 YSYEKL. The V segment lost 4 bases and the J segment 0 bases; nucleotides outside the gene matches: 5. This CDR3 spans 15 amino acids. Here the CDR3 reads CASSLSAGGSYEQYF. The DNA of the CDR3 is TGCGCCAGCAGCCTGTCGGCGGGGGGCTCCTACGAGCAGTACTTC.

The chain has TRBV19 and TRBJ1-1, with a tentative D call TRBD1 (5 bases). V dropped 3 bases and J dropped 2 bases, with 13 bases sitting between them. The germline CDR1 and CDR2 sequences are LNHDA and SQIVND (reference sequence). This CDR3 region has 15 residues. CDR3 coding DNA: TGTGCCAGTAGTATCCGAGCAGGGCCAAACACTGAAGCTTTCTTT. It specifies CASSIRAGPNTEAFF.

A few counts support this clone. The J gene is TRBJ1-4, the V gene TRBV7-9, with 8 bases matching TRBD1. Germline V gives CDR1 SEHNR, CDR2 FQNEAQ (reference sequence). This CDR3 comprises 14 residues. After removal of 8 bases from V and 7 bases from J, the junction contained 9 bases not matched to a gene. CDR3: CASGLQGVIEKLFF. CDR3 DNA: TGTGCCAGCGGCCTACAGGGGGTTATTGAAAAACTGTTTTTT.

The V call is TRBV4-2, the J call TRBJ2-1; tentative D call: TRBD1 (7 bases). The V gene's germline CDR1 is LGHNA and CDR2 YNFKEQ. Trimming removed 3 bases at V and 9 bases at J, with 18 bases between. CDR3 length: 15 residues. CDR3 sequence reads: CASSQYLGGGIEQFF. The CDR3 nucleotides are TGTGCCAGCAGCCAGTACCTAGGAGGGGGCATTGAGCAGTTCTTC.

The chain employs TRBV5-1 and TRBJ1-4; 7 bases align to TRBD1. Germline V gene data show CDR1 as SGHRS and CDR2 as YFSETQ. The CDR3 has 15 residues. J lost 7 bases, V lost 1 base, and 7 bases had no gene match. This CDR3 is CASSLLTGSGEKLFF. The CDR3 DNA reads as TGCGCCAGCAGCTTGCTGACAGGGTCCGGTGAAAAACTGTTTTTT.

The rearrangement joins TRBV12-3 or TRBV12-4 to TRBJ2-1, with 8 bases matching TRBD1. The V segment lost 6 bases and the J segment 10 bases; nucleotides outside the gene matches: 8. The CDR3 runs 13 residues. The CDR3: CASSDRGAGEQFF. The CDR3 nucleotides read TGTGCCAGCAGCGACAGGGGAGCAGGCGAGCAGTTCTTC.

V is TRBV30 and J is TRBJ2-3, with a tentative D call TRBD2 (6 bases). The V end was cut by 4 bases, the J end by 2 bases, with 19 bases between. Germline-derived CDR1 and CDR2 are GTSNPN and SVGIG (reference sequence). This CDR3 is built from 16 residues. CDR3 nucleotides: TGTGCCTGGAACCTAAATCCGGGACTCTCCACAGATACGCAGTATTTT. It yields the protein CAWNLNPGLSTDTQYF.

The V and J genes are TRBV7-8 and TRBJ1-6; the D gene is possibly TRBD1 (5 bases). The CDR3 contains 13 residues. The V gene lost 5 bases and the J gene lost 10 bases, with 12 bases spanning the gap. Germline-derived CDR1 and CDR2 are SGHVS and FQNEAQ. CDR3 bases: TGTGCCAGCAGCGACGACAGTTGGTCACCCCTCCACTTT. Residues: CASSDDSWSPLHF.